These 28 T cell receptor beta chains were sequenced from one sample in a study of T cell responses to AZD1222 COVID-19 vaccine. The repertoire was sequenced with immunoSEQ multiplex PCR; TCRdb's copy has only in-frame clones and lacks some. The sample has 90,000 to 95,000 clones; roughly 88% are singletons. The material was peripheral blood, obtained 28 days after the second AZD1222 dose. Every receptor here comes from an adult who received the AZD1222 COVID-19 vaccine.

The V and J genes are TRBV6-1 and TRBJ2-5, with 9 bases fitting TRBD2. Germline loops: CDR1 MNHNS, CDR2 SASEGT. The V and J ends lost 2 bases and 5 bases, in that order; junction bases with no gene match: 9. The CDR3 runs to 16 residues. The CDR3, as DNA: TGTGCCAGCAGTGAATACGGAGCGGGAGGAAGGGAGACCCAGTACTTC. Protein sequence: CASSEYGAGGRETQYF.

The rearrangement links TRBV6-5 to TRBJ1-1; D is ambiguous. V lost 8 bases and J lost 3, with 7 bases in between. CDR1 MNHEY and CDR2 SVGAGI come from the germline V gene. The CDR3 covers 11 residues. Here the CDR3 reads CASQEDTEAFF. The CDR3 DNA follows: TGTGCCAGCCAGGAGGACACTGAAGCTTTCTTT.

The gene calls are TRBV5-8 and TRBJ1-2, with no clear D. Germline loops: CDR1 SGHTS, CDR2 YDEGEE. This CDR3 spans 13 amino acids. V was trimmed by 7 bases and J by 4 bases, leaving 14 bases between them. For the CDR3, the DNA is TGTGCCAGCGGCCTTGCTGGAGGCTATGGCTACACCTTC. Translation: CASGLAGGYGYTF.

The CDR3 DNA follows: TGTGCCAGCAGCTTTACCGGGTCCGTGAGAGAGCAGTACTTC. Amino acid sequence: CASSFTGSVREQYF. The gene calls are TRBV7-8 and TRBJ2-7; no reliable D call. The V gene lost 3 bases and the J gene lost 7 bases, with 16 bases spanning the gap. In germline, CDR1 is SGHVS, CDR2 FQNEAQ. The CDR3 totals 14 residues.

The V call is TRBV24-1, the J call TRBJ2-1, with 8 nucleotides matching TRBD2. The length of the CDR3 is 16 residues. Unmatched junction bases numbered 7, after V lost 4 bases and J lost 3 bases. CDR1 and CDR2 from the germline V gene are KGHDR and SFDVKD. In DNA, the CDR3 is TGTGCCACCAGTGACGCGACTAGCGAAGGCTACAATGAGCAGTTCTTC. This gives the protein CATSDATSEGYNEQFF.

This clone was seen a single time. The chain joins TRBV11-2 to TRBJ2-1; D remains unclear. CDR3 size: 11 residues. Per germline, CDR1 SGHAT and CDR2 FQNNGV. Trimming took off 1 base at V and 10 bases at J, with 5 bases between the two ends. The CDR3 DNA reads TGTGCCAGCAGCTTAGTCGAGGAGCAGTTCTTC. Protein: CASSLVEEQFF. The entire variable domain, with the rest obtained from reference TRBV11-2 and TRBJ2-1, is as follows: EAGVAQSPRYKIIEKRQSVAFWCNPISGHATLYWYQQILGQGPKLLIQFQNNGVVDDSQLPKDRFSAERLKGVDSTLKIQPAKLEDSAVYLCASSLVEEQFFGPGTRLTVL.

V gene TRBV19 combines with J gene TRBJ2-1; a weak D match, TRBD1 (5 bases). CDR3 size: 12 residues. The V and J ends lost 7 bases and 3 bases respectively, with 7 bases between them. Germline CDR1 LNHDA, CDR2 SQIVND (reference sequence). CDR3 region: CASTGIYNEQFF. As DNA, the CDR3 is TGTGCCAGTACAGGGATCTACAATGAGCAGTTCTTC.

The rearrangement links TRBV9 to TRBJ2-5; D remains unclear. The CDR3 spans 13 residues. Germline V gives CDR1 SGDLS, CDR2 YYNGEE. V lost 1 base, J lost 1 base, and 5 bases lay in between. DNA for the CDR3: TGTGCCAGCAGCGTACACAGCCAAGAGACCCAGTACTTC. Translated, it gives CASSVHSQETQYF.

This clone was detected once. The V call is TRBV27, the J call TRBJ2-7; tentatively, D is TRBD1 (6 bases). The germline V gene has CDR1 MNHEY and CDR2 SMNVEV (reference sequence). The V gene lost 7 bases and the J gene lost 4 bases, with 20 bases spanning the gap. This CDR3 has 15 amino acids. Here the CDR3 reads CASTRYPPGVYEQYF. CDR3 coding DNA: TGTGCCAGCACTCGTTACCCGCCAGGGGTATACGAGCAGTACTTC.

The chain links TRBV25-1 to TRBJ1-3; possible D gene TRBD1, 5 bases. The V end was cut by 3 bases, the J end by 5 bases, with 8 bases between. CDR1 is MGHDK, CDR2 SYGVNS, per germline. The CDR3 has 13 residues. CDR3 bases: TGTGCCAGCAGTGAGGCAGGGAGAAACACCATATATTTT. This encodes CASSEAGRNTIYF.

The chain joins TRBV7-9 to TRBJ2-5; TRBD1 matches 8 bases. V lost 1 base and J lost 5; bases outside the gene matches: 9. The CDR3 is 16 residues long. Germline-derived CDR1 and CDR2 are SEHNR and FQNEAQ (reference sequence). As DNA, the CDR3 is TGTGCCAGCAGCTTAGTCAGGGGGCCCGATAATGAGACCCAGTACTTC. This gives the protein CASSLVRGPDNETQYF.

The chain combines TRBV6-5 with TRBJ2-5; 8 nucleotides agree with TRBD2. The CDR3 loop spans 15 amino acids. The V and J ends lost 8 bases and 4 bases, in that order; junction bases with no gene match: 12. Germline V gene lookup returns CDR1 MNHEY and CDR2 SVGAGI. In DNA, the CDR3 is TGTGCCAGCGAAACGCGGGAGGCTCCGGCAGAGACCCAGTACTTC. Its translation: CASETREAPAETQYF.

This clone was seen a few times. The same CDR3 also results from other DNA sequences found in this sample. DNA for the CDR3: TGTGCCAGCAGTGACTCGACAGGGGGGTACAATGAGCAGTTCTTC. It specifies CASSDSTGGYNEQFF. The gene calls are TRBV6-4 and TRBJ2-1, with 9 nucleotides matching TRBD1. Germline V gives CDR1 MRHNA, CDR2 SNTAGT. V shed 0 bases, J shed 4 bases, and the junction held 1 base outside the gene matches. This CDR3 has 15 amino acids.

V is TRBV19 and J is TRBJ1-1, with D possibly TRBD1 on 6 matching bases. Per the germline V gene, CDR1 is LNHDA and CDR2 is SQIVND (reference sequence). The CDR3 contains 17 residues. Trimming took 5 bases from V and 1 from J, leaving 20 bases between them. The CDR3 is CASSSTGRVTENTEAFF. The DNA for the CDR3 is TGTGCCAGTAGTTCCACAGGGCGGGTTACGGAGAACACTGAAGCTTTCTTT.

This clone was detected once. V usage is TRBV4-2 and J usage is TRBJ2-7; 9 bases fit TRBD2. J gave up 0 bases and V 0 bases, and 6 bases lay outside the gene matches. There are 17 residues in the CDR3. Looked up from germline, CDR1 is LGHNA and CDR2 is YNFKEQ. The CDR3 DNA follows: TGTGCCAGCAGCCAAGAGCGAGCGGGGGGTCTCTCCTACGAGCAGTACTTC. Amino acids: CASSQERAGGLSYEQYF.

The CDR3 DNA reads TGCGCCAGCAGCGCTGCGGGGGCCCGGGGGGAGACCCAGTACTTC. Translating it yields CASSAAGARGETQYF. The chain combines TRBV5-1 with TRBJ2-5; D may be TRBD2 (7 bases). The CDR3 sequence is 15 residues long. Trimming stripped 4 bases from V and 5 bases from J, with 18 bases between. Looked up from germline, CDR1 is SGHRS and CDR2 is YFSETQ.

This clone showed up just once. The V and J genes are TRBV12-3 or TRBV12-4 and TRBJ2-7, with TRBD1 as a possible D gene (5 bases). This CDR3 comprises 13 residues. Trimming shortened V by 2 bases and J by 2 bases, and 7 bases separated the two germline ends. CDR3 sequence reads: CASSLTGTYEQYF. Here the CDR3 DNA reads TGTGCCAGCAGTTTAACAGGTACCTACGAGCAGTACTTC.

CDR3 amino acids: CASSLTASGANVLTF. CDR3 bases: TGCGCCAGCAGCTTAACAGCCTCTGGGGCCAACGTCCTGACTTTC. The chain links TRBV5-1 to TRBJ2-6, with D uncertain. The CDR3 is 15 amino acids. V was cut by 2 bases and J by 0 bases, with 6 bases left in between. The V gene's germline CDR1 is SGHRS and CDR2 YFSETQ.

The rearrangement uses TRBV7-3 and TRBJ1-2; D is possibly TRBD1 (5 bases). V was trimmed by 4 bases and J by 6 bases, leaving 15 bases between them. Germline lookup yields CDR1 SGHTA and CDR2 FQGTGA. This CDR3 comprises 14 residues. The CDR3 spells CASSSPGRVHGYTF. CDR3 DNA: TGTGCCAGCAGCTCCCCGGGCAGGGTCCATGGCTACACCTTC.

DNA for the CDR3: TGTGCCGGGGCGTTAGGGGAGACCCAGTACTTC. As protein: CAGALGETQYF. V and J are TRBV7-9 and TRBJ2-5, with D maybe TRBD1 (5 bases). The CDR3 totals 11 residues. The V end lost 11 bases, the J end lost 5 bases, and 12 bases lay between the germline ends. Germline V CDR1 and CDR2: SEHNR, FQNEAQ (reference sequence). Full variable domain (remainder filled in from reference TRBV7-9 and TRBJ2-5): DTGVSQNPRHKITKRGQNVTFRCDPISEHNRLYWYRQTLGQGPEFLTYFQNEAQLEKSRLLSDRFSAERPKGSFSTLEIQRTEQGDSAMYLCAGALGETQYFGPGTRLLVL.

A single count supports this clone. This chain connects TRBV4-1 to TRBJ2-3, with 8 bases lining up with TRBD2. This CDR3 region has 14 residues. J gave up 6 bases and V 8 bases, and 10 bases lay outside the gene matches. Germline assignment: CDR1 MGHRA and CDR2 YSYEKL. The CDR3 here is CASQGGLASDTQYF. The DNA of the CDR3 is TGCGCCAGCCAAGGAGGACTAGCAAGCGATACGCAGTATTTT.

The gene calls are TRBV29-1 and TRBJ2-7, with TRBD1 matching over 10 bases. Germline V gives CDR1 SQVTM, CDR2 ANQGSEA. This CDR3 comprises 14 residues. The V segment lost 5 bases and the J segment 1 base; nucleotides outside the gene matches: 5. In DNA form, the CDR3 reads TGCAGCGTTATCGGGACAGGGGTTTCCTACGAGCAGTACTTC. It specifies CSVIGTGVSYEQYF.

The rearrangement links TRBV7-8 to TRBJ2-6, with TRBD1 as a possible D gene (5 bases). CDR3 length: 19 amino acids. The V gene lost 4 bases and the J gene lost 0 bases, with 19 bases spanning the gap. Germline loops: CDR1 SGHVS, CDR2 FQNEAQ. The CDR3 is CASSSPTARRFSGANVLTF. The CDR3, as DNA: TGTGCCAGCAGCTCCCCGACAGCCCGCCGTTTCTCTGGGGCCAACGTCCTGACTTTC.

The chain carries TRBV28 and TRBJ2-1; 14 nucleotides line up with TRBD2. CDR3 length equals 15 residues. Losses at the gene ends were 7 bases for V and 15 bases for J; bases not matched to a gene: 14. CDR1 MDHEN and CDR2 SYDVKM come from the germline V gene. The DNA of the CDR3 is TGTGCCAGCATAGGTCCCGGGACTAGCGGGAGAGGTCTGTTCTTC. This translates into CASIGPGTSGRGLFF.

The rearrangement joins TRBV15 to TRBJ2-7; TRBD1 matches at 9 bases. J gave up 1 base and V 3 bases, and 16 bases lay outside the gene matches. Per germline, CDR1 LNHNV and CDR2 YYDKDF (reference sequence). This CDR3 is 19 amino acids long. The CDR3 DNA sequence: TGTGCCACCAGCAGCTCCGTGGGACAGGGAGGTTCCTCTTCCTACGAGCAGTACTTC. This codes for CATSSSVGQGGSSSYEQYF.

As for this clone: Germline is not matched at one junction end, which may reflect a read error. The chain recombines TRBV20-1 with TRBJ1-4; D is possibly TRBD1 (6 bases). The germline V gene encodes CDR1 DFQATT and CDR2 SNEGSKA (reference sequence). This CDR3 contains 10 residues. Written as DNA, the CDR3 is TGCAGTGCTAGAGAAGGCCAGGGGATTTTT. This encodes CSAREGQGIF.

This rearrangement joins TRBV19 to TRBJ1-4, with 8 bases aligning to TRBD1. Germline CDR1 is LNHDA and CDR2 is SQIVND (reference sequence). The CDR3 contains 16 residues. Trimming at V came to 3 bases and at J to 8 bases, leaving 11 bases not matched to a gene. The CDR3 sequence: CASSIGRGQAVEKLFF. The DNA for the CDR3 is TGTGCCAGTAGTATCGGCAGGGGGCAAGCTGTCGAAAAACTGTTTTTT.

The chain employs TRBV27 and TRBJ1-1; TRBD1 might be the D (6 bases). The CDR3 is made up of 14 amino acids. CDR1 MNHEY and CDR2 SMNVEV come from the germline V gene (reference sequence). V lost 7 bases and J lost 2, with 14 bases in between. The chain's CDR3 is CASTTGLFNTEAFF. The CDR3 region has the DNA TGTGCCAGCACGACAGGTCTGTTTAACACTGAAGCTTTCTTT.